Sequencing of this T cell receptor (beta chain) was carried out in a study of T cell repertoires in cytomegalovirus infection. Study-wide background: TCR beta signatures that were public indicated CMV infection and matching HLA type.

After removal of 0 bases from V and 8 bases from J, the junction contained 16 bases not matched to a gene. From germline, CDR1 is SGHAT and CDR2 FQNNGV. The CDR3 covers 18 residues. This clonotype occurred many times. Antigen: not known. Broader study findings: The study identified carriers of CMV plus the relevant HLA from cumulative public TCR beta family frequency. The ex vivo response was dominated by HLA-C-restricted CMV-specific TCR beta clonotypes.

TCRdb called the reads again in MiXCR, with one record for every CDR3 protein. The data hold approximately 250,000 distinct CDR3 sequences, with 9% to 15% observed a single time. V and J are TRBV11-2 and TRBJ2-3; TRBD2 matches at 8 bases. The clonotype originates from a human donor in good health (CMV status not recorded). Some clones in this sample may be carry-over from other donors' samples. The sample consisted of PBMCs. CDR3 sequence: CASSLDFSGGLTSGTQYF. CDR3 DNA sequence: TGTGCCAGCAGCTTAGATTTCAGCGGGGGTCTCACATCGGGTACGCAGTATTTT.